Listed below are T cell receptor beta chains from one sample, sequenced in a study of early T cells in non-severe SARS-CoV-2 infection. In TCRdb, the 5' RACE reads were re-called with MiXCR into one record per CDR3 protein. The sample records approximately 74,000 distinct CDR3 sequences, 13% to 15% being singletons. Sequencing was done on a sample of whole blood. The receptor source for this set is an adult who was a healthcare worker with PCR-confirmed SARS-CoV-2 infection or an uninfected control (not recorded which). CDR3s include the opening cysteine and the closing phenylalanine or tryptophan. A D gene is named only where the DNA matches it firmly. The listing skips clone size in some rows; elsewhere it reads once, few, many or a size class.

J gene: TRBJ2-3; V gene: TRBV11-2; clone size: many; D gene: NA; CDR3 DNA: TGTGCCAGCAGCTTACAGGGAGCCACAGATACGCAGTATTTT; CDR3 protein: CASSLQGATDTQYF
J gene: TRBJ1-5; V gene: TRBV6-1; clone size: NA; D gene: TRBD1; CDR3 DNA: TGTGCCAGCAGCGAAGGCCGGGACAGGGTGATTCAGCCCCAGCATTTT; CDR3 protein: CASSEGRDRVIQPQHF
J gene: TRBJ1-1; V gene: TRBV20-1; clone size: few; D gene: NA; CDR3 DNA: TGCAGTGCTGGGCACATTGCCACTGAAGCTTTCTTT; CDR3 protein: CSAGHIATEAFF
J gene: TRBJ1-2; V gene: TRBV14; clone size: few; D gene: NA; CDR3 DNA: TGTGCCAGCAGCCCAACGATAAAAAGTTATGGCTACACCTTC; CDR3 protein: CASSPTIKSYGYTF
J gene: TRBJ2-3; V gene: TRBV12-3/TRBV12-4; clone size: NA; D gene: TRBD1; CDR3 DNA: TGTGCCAGCGGGGACAGTACCGGGGATACGCAGTATTTT; CDR3 protein: CASGDSTGDTQYF
J gene: TRBJ2-5; V gene: TRBV6-5; clone size: many; D gene: TRBD2; CDR3 DNA: TGTGCCAGCAGTTACTGGGGAGGGATCCAAGAGACCCAGTACTTC; CDR3 protein: CASSYWGGIQETQYF
J gene: TRBJ1-3; V gene: TRBV9; clone size: many; D gene: TRBD1; CDR3 DNA: TGTGCCAGCAGCCCGGGACAGGGGGCGAACACCATATATTTT; CDR3 protein: CASSPGQGANTIYF
J gene: TRBJ2-5; V gene: TRBV19; clone size: few; D gene: NA; CDR3 DNA: TGTGCCAGTAGCCCGCGACACCTCCAAGAGACCCAGTACTTC; CDR3 protein: CASSPRHLQETQYF
J gene: TRBJ2-7; V gene: TRBV9; clone size: NA; D gene: NA; CDR3 DNA: TGTGCCAGCAGCGTATCTGGGGGAAGCTACGAGCAGTACTTC; CDR3 protein: CASSVSGGSYEQYF
J gene: TRBJ2-3; V gene: TRBV7-3; clone size: NA; D gene: NA; CDR3 DNA: TGTGCCAGCAGCTTAGGCGGGGACCTAGATACGCAGTATTTT; CDR3 protein: CASSLGGDLDTQYF
J gene: TRBJ1-1; V gene: TRBV14; clone size: few; D gene: NA; CDR3 DNA: TGTGCCAGCAGCTTAAGGGTGACCACTGAAGCTTTCTTT; CDR3 protein: CASSLRVTTEAFF
J gene: TRBJ1-1; V gene: TRBV11-2; clone size: few; D gene: TRBD1; CDR3 DNA: TGTGCCAGCAGGGGACAGAGCCTGAACACTGAAGCTTTCTTT; CDR3 protein: CASRGQSLNTEAFF
J gene: TRBJ2-1; V gene: TRBV10-3; clone size: few; D gene: NA; CDR3 DNA: TGTGCCATCAGTGAGTGGGATACCCAGTTCAAGCAGTTCTTC; CDR3 protein: CAISEWDTQFKQFF
J gene: TRBJ2-3; V gene: TRBV5-1; clone size: NA; D gene: NA; CDR3 DNA: TGCGCCAGCAGCTCGGGGGTTGACACAGATACGCAGTATTTT; CDR3 protein: CASSSGVDTDTQYF
J gene: TRBJ1-5; V gene: TRBV7-9; clone size: NA; D gene: NA; CDR3 DNA: TGTGCCGGGCGGTATGGCAATCAGCCCCAGCATTTT; CDR3 protein: CAGRYGNQPQHF
J gene: TRBJ2-2; V gene: TRBV19; clone size: NA; D gene: NA; CDR3 DNA: TGTGCCAGTAGTATACAGTCTAACACCGGGGAGCTGTTTTTT; CDR3 protein: CASSIQSNTGELFF
J gene: TRBJ1-1; V gene: TRBV6-1; clone size: many; D gene: TRBD1; CDR3 DNA: TGTGCCAGCAGTGACCAGGCCAATCAGGGACAGACCACTGAAGCTTTCTTT; CDR3 protein: CASSDQANQGQTTEAFF
J gene: TRBJ2-3; V gene: TRBV12-3/TRBV12-4; clone size: few; D gene: TRBD1; CDR3 DNA: TGTGCCAGCGCCGGGACAGGGAGGAGCACAGATACGCAGTATTTT; CDR3 protein: CASAGTGRSTDTQYF
J gene: TRBJ1-1; V gene: TRBV6-5; clone size: few; D gene: NA; CDR3 DNA: TGTGCCAGCACCACAACAGGGTCCACTGAAGCTTTCTTT; CDR3 protein: CASTTTGSTEAFF
J gene: TRBJ2-1; V gene: TRBV4-2; clone size: many; D gene: TRBD2; CDR3 DNA: TGTGCCAGCCGAAGCGGGGGCACCTACAATGAGCAGTTCTTC; CDR3 protein: CASRSGGTYNEQFF
J gene: TRBJ2-2; V gene: TRBV7-3; clone size: few; D gene: NA; CDR3 DNA: TGTGCCAGCAGCTTCAGGGCTGGAACCGGGGAGCTGTTTTTT; CDR3 protein: CASSFRAGTGELFF
J gene: TRBJ1-5; V gene: TRBV28; clone size: few; D gene: TRBD1; CDR3 DNA: TGTGCCAGCAGTTCGGGACAGGGACAGCCCCAGCATTTT; CDR3 protein: CASSSGQGQPQHF
J gene: TRBJ1-2; V gene: TRBV6-5; clone size: few; D gene: TRBD1; CDR3 DNA: TGTGCCAGCTCCCCGGACAGGGCTAACTATGGCTACACCTTC; CDR3 protein: CASSPDRANYGYTF
J gene: TRBJ2-3; V gene: TRBV12-3/TRBV12-4; clone size: NA; D gene: NA; CDR3 DNA: TGTGCCAGCAGTGACGGAACAGATACGCAGTATTTT; CDR3 protein: CASSDGTDTQYF
J gene: TRBJ1-4; V gene: TRBV21-1; clone size: NA; D gene: NA; CDR3 DNA: TGTGCCAGCAGCGTTCAGGGATTCCGTGAAAAACTGTTTTTT; CDR3 protein: CASSVQGFREKLFF
J gene: TRBJ1-1; V gene: TRBV7-2; clone size: few; D gene: NA; CDR3 DNA: TGTGCCAGCAGCTTAGGCAGTCAGAGCACTGAAGCTTTCTTT; CDR3 protein: CASSLGSQSTEAFF
J gene: TRBJ2-7; V gene: TRBV7-2; clone size: few; D gene: NA; CDR3 DNA: TGTGCCAGCAGGTCCCTGCGTGAGCAGTACTTC; CDR3 protein: CASRSLREQYF
J gene: TRBJ2-2; V gene: TRBV11-3; clone size: NA; D gene: TRBD1; CDR3 DNA: TGTGCCAGCAGCCCCCTGACAGGGGACACCGGGGAGCTGTTTTTT; CDR3 protein: CASSPLTGDTGELFF